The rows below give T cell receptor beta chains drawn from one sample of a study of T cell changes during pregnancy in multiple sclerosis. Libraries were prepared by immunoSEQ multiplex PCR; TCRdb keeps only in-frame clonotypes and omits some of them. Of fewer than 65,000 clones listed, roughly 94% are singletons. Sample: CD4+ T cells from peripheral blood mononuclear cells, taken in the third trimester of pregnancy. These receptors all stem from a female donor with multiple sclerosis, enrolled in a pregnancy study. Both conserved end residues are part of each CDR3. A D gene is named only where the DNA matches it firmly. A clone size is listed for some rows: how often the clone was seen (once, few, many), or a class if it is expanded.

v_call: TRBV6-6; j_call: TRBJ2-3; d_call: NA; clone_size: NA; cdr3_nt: TGTGCCAGCAGTTCCGGACAGAAGACTAGCACAGATACGCAGTATTTT; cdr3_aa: CASSSGQKTSTDTQYF
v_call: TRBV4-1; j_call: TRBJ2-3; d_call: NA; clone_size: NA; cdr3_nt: TGCGCCAGCAGCCAAGGGTTTGAGGGATTCACAGATACGCAGTATTTT; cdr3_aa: CASSQGFEGFTDTQYF
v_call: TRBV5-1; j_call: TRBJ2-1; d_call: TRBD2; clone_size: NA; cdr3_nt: TGCGCCAGCAGCGCCACTAGCGGGACAACCTACAATGAGCAGTTCTTC; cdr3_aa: CASSATSGTTYNEQFF
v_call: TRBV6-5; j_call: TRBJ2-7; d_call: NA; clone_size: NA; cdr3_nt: NA; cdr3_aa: CASSSSGQIYEQYF
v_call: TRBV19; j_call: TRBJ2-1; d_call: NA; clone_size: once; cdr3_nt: TGTGCCACGACCCGGGGGACCTACAATGAGCAGTTCTTC; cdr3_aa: CATTRGTYNEQFF
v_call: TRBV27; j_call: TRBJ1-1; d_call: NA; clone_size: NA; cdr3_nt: TGTGCCAGCAGTTGGGCAGGGAACACTGAAGCTTTCTTT; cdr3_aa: CASSWAGNTEAFF
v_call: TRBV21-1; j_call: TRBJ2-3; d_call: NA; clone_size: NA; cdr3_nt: TGTGCCAGCCGACCTTCGGCCGGGAGGGGCACAGATACGCAGTATTTT; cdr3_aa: CASRPSAGRGTDTQYF
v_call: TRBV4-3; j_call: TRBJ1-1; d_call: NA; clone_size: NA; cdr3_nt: TGCGCCAGCAGCCAAGATTGGGCCTACACTGAAGCTTTCTTT; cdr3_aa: CASSQDWAYTEAFF
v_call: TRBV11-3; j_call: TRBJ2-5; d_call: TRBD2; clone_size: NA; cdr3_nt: TGTGCCAGCAGCTTTAGCGGGGGGGAAGAGACCCAGTACTTC; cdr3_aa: CASSFSGGEETQYF
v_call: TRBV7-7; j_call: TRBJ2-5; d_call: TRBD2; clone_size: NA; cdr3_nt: TGTGCTAGCAGCCAATCGGGGGGCCAAGAGACCCAGTACTTC; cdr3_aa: CASSQSGGQETQYF
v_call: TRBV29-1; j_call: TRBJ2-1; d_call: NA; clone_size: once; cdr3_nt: TGCAGCGGCGGAGGGGCTTACGGGGATGAGCAGTTCTTC; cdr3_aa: CSGGGAYGDEQFF
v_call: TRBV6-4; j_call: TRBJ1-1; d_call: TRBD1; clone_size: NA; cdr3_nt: TGTGCCAGCAGAAGAACAGGGGCGGAAAACTTAACTGAAGCTTTCTTT; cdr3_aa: CASRRTGAENLTEAFF
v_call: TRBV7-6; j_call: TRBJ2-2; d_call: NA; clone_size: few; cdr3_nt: TGTGCCAGCAGCTTAGATTATGTCGGGGAGCTGTTTTTT; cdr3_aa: CASSLDYVGELFF
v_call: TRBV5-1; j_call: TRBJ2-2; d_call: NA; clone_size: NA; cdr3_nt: TGCGCCAGCAAGAGGATCTCGACCGGGGAGCTGTTTTTT; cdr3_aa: CASKRISTGELFF
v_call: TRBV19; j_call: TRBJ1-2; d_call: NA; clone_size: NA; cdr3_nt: TGTGCCAGTACCTATAGGGGTTATGGCTACACCTTC; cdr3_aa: CASTYRGYGYTF
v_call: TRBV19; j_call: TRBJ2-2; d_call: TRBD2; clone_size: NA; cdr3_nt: TGTGCCAGTAGTTCACTAGCGGGGGGGCACACCGGGGAGCTGTTTTTT; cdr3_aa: CASSSLAGGHTGELFF
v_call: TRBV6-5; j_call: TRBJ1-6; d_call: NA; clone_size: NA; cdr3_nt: TGTGCCAGCAGTTCGACGGAGAAGTATAATTCACCCCTCCACTTT; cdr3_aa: CASSSTEKYNSPLHF
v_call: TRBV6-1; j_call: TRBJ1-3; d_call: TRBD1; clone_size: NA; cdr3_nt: TGTGCCAGCAGGACAGGGGGCTCTGGAAACACCATATATTTT; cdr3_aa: CASRTGGSGNTIYF
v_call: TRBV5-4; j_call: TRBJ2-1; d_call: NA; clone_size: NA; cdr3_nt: TGTGCCAGCAGCGCGGGACTCCCAAATGAGCAGTTCTTC; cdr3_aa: CASSAGLPNEQFF
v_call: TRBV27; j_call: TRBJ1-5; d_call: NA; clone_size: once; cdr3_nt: TGTGCCAGCAGGCTTACAGGGATCCAGCCCCAGCATTTT; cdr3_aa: CASRLTGIQPQHF
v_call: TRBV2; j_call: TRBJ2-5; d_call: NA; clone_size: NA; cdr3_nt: TGTGCCAGCAGTGCAGGTAGTGGGTCGAACCAAGAGACCCAGTACTTC; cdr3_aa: CASSAGSGSNQETQYF
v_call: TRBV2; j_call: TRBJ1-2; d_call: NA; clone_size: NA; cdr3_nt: TGTGCCAGCACCCCGGGACTCTACGGCTACACCTTC; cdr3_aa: CASTPGLYGYTF
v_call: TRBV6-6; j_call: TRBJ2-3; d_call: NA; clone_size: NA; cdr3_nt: TGTGCCAGCAGTTACCGATCGGACAAGTCAGATACGCAGTATTTT; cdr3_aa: CASSYRSDKSDTQYF
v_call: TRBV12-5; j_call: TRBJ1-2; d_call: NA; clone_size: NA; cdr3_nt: TGTGCTAGTGGTTTCGATGTAGGGAGGCCTTATGGCTACACCTTC; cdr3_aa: CASGFDVGRPYGYTF
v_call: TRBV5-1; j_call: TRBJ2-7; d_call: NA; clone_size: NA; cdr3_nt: TGCGCCAGCAGCTTGGACAGGGCGACCTACGAGCAGTACTTC; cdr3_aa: CASSLDRATYEQYF
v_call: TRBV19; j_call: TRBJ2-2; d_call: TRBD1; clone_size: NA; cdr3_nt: TGTGCCAGTAGTCCGACAGGGGCGAACACCGGGGAGCTGTTTTTT; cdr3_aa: CASSPTGANTGELFF